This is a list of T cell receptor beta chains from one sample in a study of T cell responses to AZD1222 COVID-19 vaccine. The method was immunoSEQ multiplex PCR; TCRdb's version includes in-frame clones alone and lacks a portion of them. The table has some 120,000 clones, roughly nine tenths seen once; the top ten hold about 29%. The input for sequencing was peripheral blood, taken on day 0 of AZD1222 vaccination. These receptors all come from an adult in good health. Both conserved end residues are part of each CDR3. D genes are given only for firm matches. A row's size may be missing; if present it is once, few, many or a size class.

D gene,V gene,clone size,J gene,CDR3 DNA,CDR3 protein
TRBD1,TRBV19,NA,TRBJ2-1,TGTGCCAGTAGTACGGACAGGGGGGTGAATGAGCAGTTCTTC,CASSTDRGVNEQFF
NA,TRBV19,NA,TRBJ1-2,TGTGCCAGTAGTCCCGGACAATCACGGGCTGGCTACACCTTC,CASSPGQSRAGYTF
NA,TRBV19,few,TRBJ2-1,TGTGCCAGTAGTCCTCGTGGGTACAATGAGCAGTTCTTC,CASSPRGYNEQFF
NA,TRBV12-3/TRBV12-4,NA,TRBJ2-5,TGTGCCAGCAGTTTAAACCCGGAGACCCAGTACTTC,CASSLNPETQYF
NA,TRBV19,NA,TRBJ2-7,TGTGCCAGTAGAATCCAAGCAGGCGGCTCCTACGAGCAGTACTTC,CASRIQAGGSYEQYF
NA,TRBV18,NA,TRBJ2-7,TGTGCCAGCTCACCACCGTCTAGGAGTGACTACGAGCAGTACTTC,CASSPPSRSDYEQYF
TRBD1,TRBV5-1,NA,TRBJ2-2,TGCGCCAGCACCCGGACAGGGAACACCGGGGAGCTGTTTTTT,CASTRTGNTGELFF
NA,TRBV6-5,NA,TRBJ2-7,TGTGCCAGCAGCAGAGGCTACGAGCAGTACTTC,CASSRGYEQYF
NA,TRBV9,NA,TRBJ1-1,TGTGCCAGCAGCCCGGGGACGGGGACTGAAGCTTTCTTT,CASSPGTGTEAFF
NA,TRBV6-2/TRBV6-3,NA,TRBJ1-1,TGTGCCAGCAGTGCGACAGGCAGGAACACTGAAGCTTTCTTT,CASSATGRNTEAFF
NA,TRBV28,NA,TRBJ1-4,TGTGCCAGCAGTCAGCCCCGGGGGGCGACTGAAAAACTGTTTTTT,CASSQPRGATEKLFF
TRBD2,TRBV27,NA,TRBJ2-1,TGTGCCAGCAGTTTGGGTCGGGCTAGCGGGAGAAATGAGCAGTTCTTC,CASSLGRASGRNEQFF
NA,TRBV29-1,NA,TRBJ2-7,TGCAGCGTCGCCAGGGGCGCGTCGGGATACGAGCAGTACTTC,CSVARGASGYEQYF
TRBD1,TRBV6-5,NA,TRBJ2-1,TGTGCCAGCAGTTCGACAGGGACTGAGCAGTTCTTC,CASSSTGTEQFF
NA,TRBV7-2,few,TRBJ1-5,TGTGCCAGCAGCCTGATACCGAATAGCAATCAGCCCCAGCATTTT,CASSLIPNSNQPQHF
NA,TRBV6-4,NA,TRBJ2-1,TGTGCCAGCAGGAAATTTGGGGGGCGAAGCTCCTACAATGAGCAGTTCTTC,CASRKFGGRSSYNEQFF
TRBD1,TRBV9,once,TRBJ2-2,TGTGCCAGCAGCGTAGCCTCGGGGACAGGGCGAAGCACCGGGGAGCTGTTTTTT,CASSVASGTGRSTGELFF
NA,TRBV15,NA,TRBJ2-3,TGTGCCACCAGCAGAGACCGGACACTCTCTACGCAGTATTTT,CATSRDRTLSTQYF
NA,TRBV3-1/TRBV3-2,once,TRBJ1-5,TGTGCCAGCAGCCAAGGTTTGGACGGAGCCTATAGCAATCAGCCCCAGCATTTT,CASSQGLDGAYSNQPQHF
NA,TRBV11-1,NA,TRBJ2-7,TGTGCCAGCAGCTTAGTGACAGGATTGGTCTACGAGCAGTACTTC,CASSLVTGLVYEQYF
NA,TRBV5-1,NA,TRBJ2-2,TGCGCCAGCAGTTCCGGGACGGTGAACACCGGGGAGCTGTTTTTT,CASSSGTVNTGELFF
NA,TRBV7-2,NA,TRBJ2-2,TGTGCCAGCAGCTTGGGCCCAGCTCGCGGCGGGGAGCTGTTTTTT,CASSLGPARGGELFF
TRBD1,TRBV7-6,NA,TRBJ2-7,TGTGCCAGCAGCTTAGCGGGGACAGGGGGCGGGGAGCAGTACTTC,CASSLAGTGGGEQYF
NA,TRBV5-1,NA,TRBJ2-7,TGCGCCAGCAGCCCCCGACCGCTAGCTTCCGAGCAGTACTTC,CASSPRPLASEQYF
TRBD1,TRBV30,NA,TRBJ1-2,TGTGCCTGGCGGAGGGACAGACCGTATGGCTACACCTTC,CAWRRDRPYGYTF
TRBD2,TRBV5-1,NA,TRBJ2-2,TGCGCCAGCAGCTTGGAGACTAGCGGGCTCACCGGGGAGCTGTTTTTT,CASSLETSGLTGELFF
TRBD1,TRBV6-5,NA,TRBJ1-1,TGTGCCAGCAGACCCAGACAGGGCACTGAAGCTTTCTTT,CASRPRQGTEAFF
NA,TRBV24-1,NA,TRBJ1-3,TGTGCCACCAGTGATTTGCTAGGGGCCGGGGGAAACACCATATATTTT,CATSDLLGAGGNTIYF
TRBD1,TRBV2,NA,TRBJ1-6,TGTGCCAGCAGTGAACGAGGGGGCAGCAATTCACCCCTCCACTTT,CASSERGGSNSPLHF
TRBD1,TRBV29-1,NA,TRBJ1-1,TGCAGCGTTGAATCTACAGGGGTTGAAGCTTTCTTT,CSVESTGVEAFF
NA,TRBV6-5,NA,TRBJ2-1,TGTGCCAGCAGTCCCGACTGGAGCTCCTACAATGAGCAGTTCTTC,CASSPDWSSYNEQFF
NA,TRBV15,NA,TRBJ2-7,TGTGCCACCAGCAGAGGAGGGGGGTTCACCGAGCAGTACTTC,CATSRGGGFTEQYF
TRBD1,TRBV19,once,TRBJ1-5,TGTGCCAGTAGCCCTGGGCAGGGGGCGGGTCGGAGCAATCAGCCCCAGCATTTT,CASSPGQGAGRSNQPQHF
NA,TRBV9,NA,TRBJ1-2,TGTGCCAGCAGCCCCGCGCAGGGTGCTGGCTACACCTTC,CASSPAQGAGYTF
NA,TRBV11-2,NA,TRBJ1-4,TGTGCCAGCAGCTTAACCCGACGGCGGAATGAAAAACTGTTTTTT,CASSLTRRRNEKLFF
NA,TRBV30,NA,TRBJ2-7,TGTGCCCGGAATGATGGGGGCGGCGAGCAGTACTTC,CARNDGGGEQYF
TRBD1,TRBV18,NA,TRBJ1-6,TGTGCCAGCACCACACGACAGGGTGAGAATTCACCCCTCCACTTT,CASTTRQGENSPLHF
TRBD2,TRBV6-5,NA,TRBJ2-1,TGTGCCAGTCTTAGGGCGGGAGGAGGTTATGAGCAGTTCTTC,CASLRAGGGYEQFF
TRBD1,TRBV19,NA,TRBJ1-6,TGTGCCAGTAGTAAAGGGGGCCCGACCCTCCACTTT,CASSKGGPTLHF
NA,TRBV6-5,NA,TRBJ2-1,TGTGCCACCGCTATAGGTCTGGGGTACAATGAGCAGTTCTTC,CATAIGLGYNEQFF
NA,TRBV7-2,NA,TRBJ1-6,TGTGCCAGCAGTCCAGGGTACGGGTCACCCCTCCACTTT,CASSPGYGSPLHF
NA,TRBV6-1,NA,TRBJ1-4,TGTGCCAGCAGTTTCGGGTCGGGGACTAATGAAAAACTGTTTTTT,CASSFGSGTNEKLFF
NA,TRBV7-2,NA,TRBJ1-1,TGTGCCAGCAGCACCTATCAACAGGGCGGGACTGAAGCTTTCTTT,CASSTYQQGGTEAFF
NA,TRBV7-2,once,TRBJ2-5,TGTGCCAGCAGCAGGAGTCAACAAGAGACCCAGTACTTC,CASSRSQQETQYF
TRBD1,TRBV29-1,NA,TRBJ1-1,TGCAGCGCCTCACAGGGGAATGGAGACACTGAAGCTTTCTTT,CSASQGNGDTEAFF
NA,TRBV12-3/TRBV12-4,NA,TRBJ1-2,TGTGCCAGCAGAGCCAATAACTATGGCTACACCTTC,CASRANNYGYTF
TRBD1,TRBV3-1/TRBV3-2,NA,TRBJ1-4,TGTGCCAGCAGCCTGACAGGGGGTCGGGAAAAACTGTTTTTT,CASSLTGGREKLFF
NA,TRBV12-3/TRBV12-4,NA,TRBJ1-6,TGTGCCAGCAGTTCTCGGGAGGGTTCACCCCTCCACTTT,CASSSREGSPLHF
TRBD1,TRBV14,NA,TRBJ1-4,TGTGCCAGCAGCCAAGATCATTACAGGGGGAATGAAAAACTGTTTTTT,CASSQDHYRGNEKLFF
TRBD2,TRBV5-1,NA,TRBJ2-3,TGCGCCAGCAGCGGGGGACTAGCGGGGGGCACAGATACGCAGTATTTT,CASSGGLAGGTDTQYF
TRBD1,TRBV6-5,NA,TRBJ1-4,TGTGCCAGCTTCACAGGGGGCGCCCGTGAAAAACTGTTTTTT,CASFTGGAREKLFF
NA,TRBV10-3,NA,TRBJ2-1,TGTGCCATCAGTGAGTCGGAAAAGGAGCAGTTCTTC,CAISESEKEQFF
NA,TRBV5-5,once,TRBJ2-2,TGTGCCAGCAGCTTATCTCCCGGACTACACACCGGGGAGCTGTTTTTT,CASSLSPGLHTGELFF
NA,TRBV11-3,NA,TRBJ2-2,TGTGCCAGCAGCAGAACTGACACCGGGGAGCTGTTTTTT,CASSRTDTGELFF
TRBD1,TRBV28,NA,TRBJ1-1,TGTGCCAGCAGACCGGGACAGGGGTTCCCTGAAGCTTTCTTT,CASRPGQGFPEAFF
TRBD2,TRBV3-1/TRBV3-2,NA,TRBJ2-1,TGTGCCAGCAGCCAGGCGTCGGGGGGGGTTGATGAGCAGTTCTTC,CASSQASGGVDEQFF
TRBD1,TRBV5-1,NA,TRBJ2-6,TGCGCCAGCAGCTCTAGAGGGGGCACTGGGGCCAACGTCCTGACTTTC,CASSSRGGTGANVLTF
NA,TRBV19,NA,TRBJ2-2,TGTGCCAGTAGTATAGCGGAGAGACCGAACACCGGGGAGCTGTTTTTT,CASSIAERPNTGELFF
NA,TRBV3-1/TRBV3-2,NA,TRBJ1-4,TGTGCCAGCAGCGACATGAGGGATGAAAAACTGTTTTTT,CASSDMRDEKLFF
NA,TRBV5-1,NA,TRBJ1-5,TGCGCCAGCAGCCCGGACCCTAGCAATCAGCCCCAGCATTTT,CASSPDPSNQPQHF